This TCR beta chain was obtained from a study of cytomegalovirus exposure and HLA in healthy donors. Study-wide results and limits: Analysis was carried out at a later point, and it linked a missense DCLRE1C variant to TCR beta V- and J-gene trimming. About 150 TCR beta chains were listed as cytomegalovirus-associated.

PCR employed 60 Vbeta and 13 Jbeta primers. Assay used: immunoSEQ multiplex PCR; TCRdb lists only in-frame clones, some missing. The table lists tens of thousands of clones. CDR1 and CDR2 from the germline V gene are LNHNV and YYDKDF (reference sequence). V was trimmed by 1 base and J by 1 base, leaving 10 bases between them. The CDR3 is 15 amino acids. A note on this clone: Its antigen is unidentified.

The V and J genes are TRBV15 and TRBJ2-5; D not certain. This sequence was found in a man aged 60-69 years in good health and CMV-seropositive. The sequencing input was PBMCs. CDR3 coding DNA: TGTGCCACCAGCAGAGGTCCCGGGTCCCAAGAGACCCAGTACTTC. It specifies CATSRGPGSQETQYF.